This T cell receptor (beta chain) was obtained from a study of blood T cell repertoires in COVID-19. Study in general: The United States, Italy and Spain supplied acute and convalescent COVID-19 samples. In each case, the material was cDNA or gDNA derived from T cells, B-cell-depleted T cells, or PBMCs.

The CDR3 extends over 14 amino acids. The germline gives CDR1 SGHTA, CDR2 FQGNSA. The V end lost 5 bases, the J end lost 2 bases, and 12 bases lay between the germline ends. Those enrolled, adults aged 18 to 89 years, came from 24 US areas. Grouping used clinical history reported by participants in a survey and questionnaire. The data were produced by immunoSEQ multiplex PCR, yet TCRdb's version contains in-frame clones alone and is incomplete. Of roughly 150,000 clones in the sample, around four fifths were seen once. The clonotype comes from a man between 65 and 79 years old who had been exposed to COVID-19. The sample was PBMCs or T cells enriched from blood (not recorded which). This chain links TRBV7-2 with TRBJ2-5, with D perhaps matching TRBD2 (6 bases). The CDR3 sequence: CASSGSGGQETQYF. CDR3 DNA: TGTGCCAGCAGCGGTTCAGGAGGGCAAGAGACCCAGTACTTC.